This T cell receptor beta chain emerged from a study of CD8 T cells in ankylosing spondylitis. Study-level findings and limits: Previous work reported some of these motif variants in the synovial fluid and blood of reactive arthritis. CD8+ cells made up the disease-linked clones, which were relatively rare in peripheral blood. Ankylosing spondylitis blood seemed to carry a telltale TCR beta motif made of roughly 8 highly homologous variants. Reportedly, disease-linked clones are significantly enriched in ankylosing spondylitis patients' matched synovial fluid.

CDR3 length: 15 amino acids. J was trimmed by 5 bases and V by 4 bases; bases with no gene match: 6. CDR1 is SGHRS, CDR2 YFSETQ, per germline. Quantitative molecular-barcoded 5'-RACE generated the TCR beta libraries. TCRdb ran MiXCR on the 5' RACE reads and lists one entry per CDR3 protein. The sample shows fewer than 750,000 distinct CDR3 sequences, around 20% of them seen only once. To note about this clonotype: Its antigen is unidentified.

The chain employs TRBV5-1 and TRBJ1-4; 9 bases match TRBD1. The sample was blood, either unsorted or a sorted T cell fraction (not recorded which). This clonotype was sampled from a male donor with ankylosing spondylitis. CDR3 coding DNA: TGCGCCAGCAGCCCCTCCGGGACAGGGAATGAAAAACTGTTTTTT. Its translation: CASSPSGTGNEKLFF. Full variable domain (outside the CDR3, taken from reference TRBV5-1 and TRBJ1-4): KAGVTQTPRYLIKTRGQQVTLSCSPISGHRSVSWYQQTPGQGLQFLFEYFSETQRNKGNFPGRFSGRQFSNSRSEMNVSTLELGDSALYLCASSPSGTGNEKLFFGSGTQLSVL.